Listed here are 25 T cell receptor beta chains from one sample, sequenced in a study of early T cells in non-severe SARS-CoV-2 infection (dated by TCRdb to 2020 to 2022). The library relied on 5' RACE. The data were produced on a NextSeq 500. TCRdb reworked the public reads: Q25 trimming with fastp, MiXCR clone assembly, productive beta chains retained. One record per CDR3 amino acid sequence lists the most common genes and DNA. The sample has roughly 54,000 distinct CDR3 sequences on record, roughly 7.6% of them singletons. The top ten hold roughly 10% of the sample. The source material was whole blood, sampled at baseline. These receptors originate from an adult who was a healthcare worker with PCR-confirmed SARS-CoV-2 infection or an uninfected control (not recorded which).

This chain connects TRBV20-1 to TRBJ2-1; TRBD2 might be the D (5 bases). This CDR3 is built from 14 residues. Looked up from germline, CDR1 is DFQATT and CDR2 is SNEGSKA (reference sequence). The V and J ends lost 3 bases and 5 bases respectively, with 14 bases between them. As DNA, the CDR3 is TGCAGTGCTAGTTTGGCACAGACTAACAATGAGCAGTTCTTC. This gives the protein CSASLAQTNNEQFF.

The gene calls are TRBV12-3 or TRBV12-4 and TRBJ2-7, with 9 bases lining up with TRBD1. The CDR3 loop spans 12 amino acids. J lost 3 bases, V lost 6 bases, and 0 bases had no gene match. CDR3: CASRDRGYEQYF. CDR3 DNA: TGTGCCAGCAGGGACAGGGGCTACGAGCAGTACTTC.

Only a few counts were recorded for this clonotype. The V call is TRBV6-4, the J call TRBJ2-1, with 8 nucleotides matching TRBD1. J gave up 2 bases and V 4 bases, and 7 bases lay outside the gene matches. Germline V gene sequence: CDR1 MRHNA, CDR2 SNTAGT. The CDR3 totals 16 residues. CDR3 loop: CASSARQGLTYNEQFF. The CDR3 DNA follows: TGTGCCAGCAGTGCCAGACAGGGGCTGACCTACAATGAGCAGTTCTTC.

There are a few counts of this clonotype. The rearrangement uses TRBV27 and TRBJ2-7; D is unclear. The length of the CDR3 is 13 residues. Trimming stripped 6 bases from V and 1 base from J, with 10 bases between. From germline, CDR1 is MNHEY and CDR2 SMNVEV (reference sequence). The CDR3 DNA reads TGTGCCAGCAGGCCCTCCGTTTCCTACGAGCAGTACTTC. Translation gives CASRPSVSYEQYF.

This chain connects TRBV27 to TRBJ1-4; D unclear. The CDR3 runs 15 residues. Germline CDR1 is MNHEY and CDR2 is SMNVEV (reference sequence). V lost 3 bases to trimming and J lost 3 bases, with 11 bases between them. In DNA form, the CDR3 reads TGTGCCAGCAGTTTCCACGTGAACGCTAATGAAAAACTGTTTTTT. It translates to CASSFHVNANEKLFF.

About this clonotype itself: A read error may be the cause here, since a much bigger clone is one base away. This chain connects TRBV20-1 to TRBJ2-3; D not resolved. This CDR3 spans 13 amino acids. The V gene lost 6 bases and the J gene lost 3 bases, with 13 bases spanning the gap. Germline V gene data show CDR1 as DFQATT and CDR2 as SNEGSKA (reference sequence). CDR3 nucleotide sequence: TGCAGTGCGTTCGGCGTGGGTACAGATACGCAGTATTTT. This sequence encodes CSAFGVGTDTQYF.

V gene TRBV6-5 combines with J gene TRBJ2-1, with a possible D match to TRBD2 (5 bases). The germline CDR1 and CDR2 sequences are MNHEY and SVGAGI. The CDR3 runs 16 residues. Trimming shortened V by 6 bases and J by 5 bases, and 20 bases separated the two germline ends. The CDR3 bases are TGTGCCAGCAGACAAAAAGGGCAGTTGGAGGACAATGAGCAGTTCTTC. Amino acids: CASRQKGQLEDNEQFF.

This clonotype was seen more than once but under ten times. The chain recombines TRBV7-6 with TRBJ2-2, with TRBD2 matching over 8 bases. With 5 bases clipped from V and 6 bases from J, the junction kept 8 bases outside the gene matches. Germline assignment: CDR1 SGHVS and CDR2 FNYEAQ. The CDR3 has 15 amino acids. The CDR3 coding sequence is TGTGCCAGCAGCCAAAGCGGGAGCGGCGCCGGGGAGCTGTTTTTT. Translation gives CASSQSGSGAGELFF.

A remark on this clonotype: At one of its ends the junction is not consistent with the germline gene, which may arise from a read error. The chain employs TRBV5-1 and TRBJ2-3; 13 positions agree with TRBD2. Germline V CDR1 and CDR2: SGHRS, YFSETQ. CDR3 length equals 16 residues. The CDR3 DNA reads TGCGCCAGCAGGTTGGGGGGACTAGCGGGAACAGATACGCAGTATTTT. Protein sequence: CASRLGGLAGTDTQYF.

The rearrangement joins TRBV7-6 to TRBJ2-5; D perhaps matches TRBD2 (6 bases). V dropped 4 bases and J dropped 5 bases, with 20 bases sitting between them. The CDR3 runs to 16 residues. Germline-derived CDR1 and CDR2 are SGHVS and FNYEAQ. Written as DNA, the CDR3 is TGTGCCAGCAGCTCCGAGGTGGCGGGAACTAATGAGACCCAGTACTTC. The encoded protein is CASSSEVAGTNETQYF.

This clonotype was detected ten times or more. The chain joins TRBV18 to TRBJ2-5; D might be TRBD1 (5 bases). Germline-derived CDR1 and CDR2 are KGHSH and LQKENI. The length of the CDR3 is 13 residues. V lost 5 bases, J lost 5 bases, and 12 bases lay in between. DNA of the CDR3: TGTGCCAGCTCAACGGTAGGGGCGGAGACCCAGTACTTC. It translates to CASSTVGAETQYF.

This clonotype showed up many times. The genes are TRBV30 and TRBJ2-5, with a possible D match to TRBD2 (6 bases). Deletions cut 0 bases from V and 5 bases from J, with 16 bases between. Germline V gene sequence: CDR1 GTSNPN, CDR2 SVGIG (reference sequence). The CDR3 runs to 15 residues. The CDR3 region is CAWSVGSGVEETQYF. CDR3 nucleotides: TGTGCCTGGAGTGTAGGGTCGGGAGTGGAGGAGACCCAGTACTTC.

This clonotype was seen at least ten times. V gene TRBV20-1 combines with J gene TRBJ2-6; D unclear. This CDR3 comprises 13 residues. Per the germline V gene, CDR1 is DFQATT and CDR2 is SNEGSKA (reference sequence). V was pared by 3 bases and J by 6 bases, with 9 bases between. The CDR3 coding sequence is TGCAGTGCTAGCCTCCATGAGGCCAACGTCCTGACTTTC. This translates into CSASLHEANVLTF.

The chain is built from TRBV7-8 and TRBJ2-7, with 10 bases identical to TRBD2. The trim removed 5 bases at V and 5 bases at J, leaving 3 bases unmatched. The CDR3 has 13 residues. In germline, CDR1 is SGHVS, CDR2 FQNEAQ. CDR3 sequence (DNA): TGTGCCAGCAGCCCGAGCGGGAGGGACGAGCAGTACTTC. Translation: CASSPSGRDEQYF. Variable domain in full (rest from reference TRBV7-8 and TRBJ2-7): GAGVSQSPRYKVAKRGQDVALRCDPISGHVSLFWYQQALGQGPEFLTYFQNEAQLDKSGLPSDRFFAERPEGSVSTLKIQRTQQEDSAVYLCASSPSGRDEQYFGPGTRLTVT.

This clonotype showed up many times. The chain carries TRBV6-6 and TRBJ2-7; 7 positions match TRBD2. V shed 0 bases, J shed 2 bases, and the junction held 4 bases outside the gene matches. CDR1 and CDR2 from the germline V gene are MNHNY and SVGAGI (reference sequence). The CDR3 runs 15 residues. CDR3 bases: TGTGCCAGCAGTTACTCGGCTAGCGGCACCTACGAGCAGTACTTC. Its protein product is CASSYSASGTYEQYF.

This clonotype was detected a few times. Mismatch with germline at one junction end may stem from a read error. The chain couples TRBV20-1 to TRBJ2-4, with 15 bases aligning to TRBD2. The CDR3 contains 12 residues. Germline CDR1 is DFQATT and CDR2 is SNEGSKA (reference sequence). DNA for the CDR3: TGCAGTGCTACCGGGACTAGCGGGAGGAACGTCTTC. Its translation is CSATGTSGRNVF.

In its sample, this clonotype was seen many times. This chain joins TRBV27 and TRBJ2-3; D remains unclear. Trimming stripped 10 bases from V and 0 bases from J, with 11 bases between. Germline loops: CDR1 MNHEY, CDR2 SMNVEV (reference sequence). The CDR3 is 13 amino acids. The CDR3 region has the DNA TGTGCCACCAGAGGCGGTAGCACAGATACGCAGTATTTT. Residues: CATRGGSTDTQYF.

In its sample, this clonotype was seen a few times. The rearrangement uses TRBV28 and TRBJ2-7; D unresolved. CDR3 size: 15 residues. V dropped 6 bases and J dropped 2 bases, with 17 bases sitting between them. Germline V gives CDR1 MDHEN, CDR2 SYDVKM. The CDR3 loop is CASSPPSTVPYEQYF. CDR3 nucleotides: TGTGCCAGCAGCCCCCCTTCGACCGTCCCCTACGAGCAGTACTTC.

This clonotype was found many times. V is TRBV29-1 and J is TRBJ1-2, with TRBD1 matching over 7 bases. Unmatched junction bases numbered 8, after V lost 0 bases and J lost 7 bases. Per the germline V gene, CDR1 is SQVTM and CDR2 is ANQGSEA. The CDR3 loop spans 14 amino acids. The CDR3 DNA reads as TGCAGCGTTGAAGACCCGACAGGGTCGTTTGGCTACACCTTC. Amino acids: CSVEDPTGSFGYTF. The complete variable domain, with remaining parts taken from reference TRBV29-1 and TRBJ1-2, reads SAVISQKPSRDICQRGTSLTIQCQVDSQVTMMFWYRQQPGQSLTLIATANQGSEATYESGFVIDKFPISRPNLTFSTLTVSNMSPEDSSIYLCSVEDPTGSFGYTFGSGTRLTVV.

Many counts were recorded for this clonotype. The chain links TRBV6-5 to TRBJ2-7, with D perhaps TRBD1 or TRBD2 (5 bases each). V was trimmed by 0 bases and J by 7 bases, leaving 25 bases between them. CDR1 is MNHEY, CDR2 SVGAGI, per germline. The CDR3 runs to 18 residues. The CDR3 bases are TGTGCCAGCAGTTACTCGAAGGGACCTCTACCCCCCCCAGAGGAGCAGTACTTC. Translated, it gives CASSYSKGPLPPPEEQYF.

The V call is TRBV30, the J call TRBJ2-7; 7 bases map to TRBD1. The CDR3 length is 14 residues. The J segment lost 3 bases and the V segment lost 5 bases, leaving 10 bases of the junction unmatched. Germline V gene data show CDR1 as GTSNPN and CDR2 as SVGIG (reference sequence). The CDR3 sequence is CAWGPWGQIYEQYF. The CDR3 DNA is TGTGCCTGGGGTCCCTGGGGACAGATCTACGAGCAGTACTTC.

This clonotype came up many times. J is TRBJ1-2 and V is TRBV6-1; a weak D match, TRBD1 (5 bases). Trimming stripped 3 bases from V and 2 bases from J, with 13 bases between. CDR1 and CDR2 (germline): MNHNS, SASEGT. The CDR3 contains 15 residues. CDR3 amino acids: CASSDPTQGNYGYTF. CDR3 nucleotides: TGTGCCAGCAGTGATCCAACCCAGGGAAACTATGGCTACACCTTC.

This clonotype was seen at least ten times. V is TRBV4-1 and J is TRBJ2-5, with unresolved D. The germline V and J ends were trimmed by 3 bases and 5 bases, with 10 bases remaining between them. CDR3 length equals 13 residues. Germline lookup yields CDR1 MGHRA and CDR2 YSYEKL. The CDR3 DNA reads as TGCGCCAGCAGCCAGGCCCCCAGGGAGACCCAGTACTTC. Residues: CASSQAPRETQYF.

V and J are TRBV3-1 and TRBJ1-2; possible D gene TRBD1, 6 bases. The CDR3 covers 13 residues. The germline CDR1 and CDR2 sequences are LGHDT and YNNKEL (reference sequence). The V end was cut by 0 bases, the J end by 8 bases, with 10 bases between. CDR3 sequence reads: CASSQEQGGGYTF. Here the CDR3 DNA reads TGTGCCAGCAGCCAAGAACAGGGAGGAGGCTACACCTTC. Filled out from reference TRBV3-1 and TRBJ1-2, the complete variable domain reads DTAVSQTPKYLVTQMGNDKSIKCEQNLGHDTMYWYKQDSKKFLKIMFSYNNKELIINETVPNRFSPKSPDKAHLNLHINSLELGDSAVYFCASSQEQGGGYTFGSGTRLTVV.

The genes are TRBV6-5 and TRBJ1-1, with D unclear. The CDR3 contains 12 residues. The germline CDR1 and CDR2 sequences are MNHEY and SVGAGI. The V gene lost 2 bases and the J gene lost 1 base, with 2 bases spanning the gap. The DNA for the CDR3 is TGTGCCAGCAGTTACCAGAACACTGAAGCTTTCTTT. It codes for CASSYQNTEAFF.